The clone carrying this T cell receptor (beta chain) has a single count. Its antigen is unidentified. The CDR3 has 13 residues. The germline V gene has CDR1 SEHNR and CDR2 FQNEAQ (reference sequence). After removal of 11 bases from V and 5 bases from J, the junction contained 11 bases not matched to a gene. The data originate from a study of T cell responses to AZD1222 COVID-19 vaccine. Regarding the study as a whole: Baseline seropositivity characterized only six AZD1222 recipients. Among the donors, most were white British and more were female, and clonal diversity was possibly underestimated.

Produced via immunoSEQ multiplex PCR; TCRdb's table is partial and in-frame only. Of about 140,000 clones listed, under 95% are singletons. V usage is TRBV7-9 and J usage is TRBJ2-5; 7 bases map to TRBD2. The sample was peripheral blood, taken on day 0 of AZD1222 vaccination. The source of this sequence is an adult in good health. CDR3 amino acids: CALRREGKETQYF. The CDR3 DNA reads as TGTGCCCTAAGAAGGGAGGGGAAGGAGACCCAGTACTTC.